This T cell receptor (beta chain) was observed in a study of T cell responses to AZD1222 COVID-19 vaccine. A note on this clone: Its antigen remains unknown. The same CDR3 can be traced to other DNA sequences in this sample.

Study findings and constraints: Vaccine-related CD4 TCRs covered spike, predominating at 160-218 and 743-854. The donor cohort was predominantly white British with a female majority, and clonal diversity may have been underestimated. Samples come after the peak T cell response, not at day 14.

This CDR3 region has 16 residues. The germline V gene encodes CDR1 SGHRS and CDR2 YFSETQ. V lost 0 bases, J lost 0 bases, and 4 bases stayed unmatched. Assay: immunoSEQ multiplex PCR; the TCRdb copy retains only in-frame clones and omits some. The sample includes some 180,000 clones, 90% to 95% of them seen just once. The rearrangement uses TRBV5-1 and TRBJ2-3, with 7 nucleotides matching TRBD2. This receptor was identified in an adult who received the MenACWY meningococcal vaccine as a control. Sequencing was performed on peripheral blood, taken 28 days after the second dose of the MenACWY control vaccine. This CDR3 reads CASSLASGASTDTQYF. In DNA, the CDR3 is TGCGCCAGCAGCTTGGCTAGCGGCGCTAGCACAGATACGCAGTATTTT.